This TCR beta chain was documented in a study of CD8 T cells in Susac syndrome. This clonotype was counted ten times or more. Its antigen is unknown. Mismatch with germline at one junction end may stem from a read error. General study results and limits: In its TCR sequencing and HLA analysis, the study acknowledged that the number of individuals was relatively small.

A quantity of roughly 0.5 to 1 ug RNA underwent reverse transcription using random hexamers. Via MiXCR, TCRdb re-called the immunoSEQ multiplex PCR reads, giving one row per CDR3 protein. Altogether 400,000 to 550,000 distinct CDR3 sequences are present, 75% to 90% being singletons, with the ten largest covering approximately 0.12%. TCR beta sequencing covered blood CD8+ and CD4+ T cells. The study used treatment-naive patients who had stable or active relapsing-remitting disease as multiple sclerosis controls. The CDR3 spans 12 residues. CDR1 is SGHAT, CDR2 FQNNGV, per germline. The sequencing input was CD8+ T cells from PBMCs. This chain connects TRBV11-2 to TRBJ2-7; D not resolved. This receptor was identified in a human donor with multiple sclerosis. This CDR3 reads CASSLLSYEQYF. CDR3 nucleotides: TGCGCCAGCAGCCTTCTCTCCTACGAGCAGTACTTC.